A single sample gave rise to the 22 T cell receptor beta chains below, sequenced in a study of blood T cell repertoires in COVID-19. Using immunoSEQ multiplex PCR, the repertoire was profiled, and TCRdb retains in-frame clones only, with some absent. The top ten clones hold 3.6% of a sample with around 130,000 clones, around 87% of them seen once. Source material: peripheral blood. These TCRs come from a woman in her fifties or sixties with acute or convalescent COVID-19.

This sequence joins TRBV3-1 (or the pseudogene TRBV3-2) and TRBJ1-1; D possibly corresponds to TRBD1 (6 bases). The CDR3 consists of 14 residues. Germline V gene sequence: CDR1 LGHDT, CDR2 YNNKEL (reference sequence). The ends were cut back, 7 bases at V and 0 bases at J, with 12 bases in the middle. In nucleotides, the CDR3 is TGTGCCAGCACCACAGGGCTAATGAACACTGAAGCTTTCTTT. It translates to CASTTGLMNTEAFF.

The sample holds one count of this clone. This chain connects TRBV7-9 to TRBJ2-5; 13 bases map to TRBD2. Trimming removed 6 bases from V and 5 bases from J; junction bases left unmatched: 15. CDR3 length: 18 residues. Germline V gene data show CDR1 as SEHNR and CDR2 as FQNEAQ (reference sequence). The CDR3 reads CASSTYQGLAGSWETQYF. CDR3 DNA sequence: TGTGCCAGCAGTACCTACCAGGGACTAGCGGGGTCATGGGAGACCCAGTACTTC.

The gene calls are TRBV6-5 and TRBJ1-1; 7 nucleotides match TRBD1. Germline V gene lookup returns CDR1 MNHEY and CDR2 SVGAGI. CDR3 length equals 14 residues. Unmatched junction bases numbered 7, after V lost 2 bases and J lost 7 bases. The chain's CDR3 is CASSYQKDRIEAFF. CDR3 bases: TGTGCCAGCAGTTACCAAAAGGACAGGATTGAAGCTTTCTTT.

This sequence joins TRBV2 and TRBJ2-1, with 11 bases aligning to TRBD2. There are 15 residues in the CDR3. The V gene's germline CDR1 is SNHLY and CDR2 FYNNEI. V trimming: 9 bases; J trimming: 0 bases; junction bases outside the gene matches: 4. The CDR3 region has the DNA TGTGCCAGGGGGACTAGCGGAACCTCCTACAATGAGCAGTTCTTC. Translated: CARGTSGTSYNEQFF.

CDR3 bases: TGTGCCAGCACTATCCCAAGGGGGTCCCCTCAGCCCCAGCATTTT. Its translation is CASTIPRGSPQPQHF. V is TRBV28 and J is TRBJ1-5; D is possibly TRBD1 (6 bases). With 7 bases removed from V and 6 bases from J, the gap between germline ends came to 19 bases. The CDR3 is 15 amino acids. CDR1 and CDR2 (germline): MDHEN, SYDVKM.

J is TRBJ1-1 and V is TRBV6-5; 7 bases agree with TRBD1. This CDR3 region has 13 residues. The V gene end was trimmed by 7 bases and the J gene end by 4 bases; junction bases not matched to a gene: 6. Germline CDR1 reads MNHEY; CDR2 reads SVGAGI. The CDR3 loop reads CASTATGSTEAFF. The CDR3 coding sequence is TGTGCCAGCACCGCGACAGGGAGCACTGAAGCTTTCTTT.

The chain is built from TRBV30 and TRBJ2-3; TRBD2 matches 7 bases. Germline V CDR1 and CDR2: GTSNPN, SVGIG (reference sequence). The J segment lost 2 bases and the V segment lost 4 bases, leaving 3 bases of the junction unmatched. This CDR3 spans 13 amino acids. CDR3 loop: CAWNGRNTDTQYF. The CDR3 DNA is TGTGCCTGGAACGGGAGGAACACAGATACGCAGTATTTT.

V gene TRBV10-1 combines with J gene TRBJ2-7; 8 nucleotides match TRBD2. Germline V gene data show CDR1 as WNHNN and CDR2 as SYGVQD (reference sequence). V was clipped by 7 bases and J by 3 bases; unmatched bases: 11. The CDR3 totals 15 residues. The DNA of the CDR3 is TGCGCCAGCATTCTTAGAAGCGGGAGTCACTACGAGCAGTACGTC. Translation gives CASILRSGSHYEQYV.

The J gene is TRBJ2-5, the V gene TRBV6-5; a possible D gene is TRBD1 (5 bases). This CDR3 is built from 14 residues. Germline CDR1 and CDR2: MNHEY and SVGAGI. V was cut by 2 bases and J by 5 bases, with 12 bases left in between. The CDR3 spells CASSYDAGRETQYF. CDR3 coding DNA: TGTGCCAGCAGTTACGATGCAGGGCGGGAGACCCAGTACTTC.

The chain joins TRBV6-1 to TRBJ2-7; D unclear. This CDR3 comprises 15 residues. Trimming removed 2 bases at V and 5 bases at J, with 16 bases between. Per germline, CDR1 MNHNS and CDR2 SASEGT. CDR3 DNA: TGTGCCAGCAGTGAATCGACTGTGCCTTTGGACGAGCAGTACTTC. The encoded protein is CASSESTVPLDEQYF.

The V gene is TRBV9, the J gene TRBJ2-3; 7 bases line up with TRBD2. Germline V CDR1 and CDR2: SGDLS, YYNGEE. This CDR3 has 15 residues. The V gene end was trimmed by 2 bases and the J gene end by 2 bases; junction bases not matched to a gene: 5. Written as DNA, the CDR3 is TGTGCCAGCAGCGTGGGCGGGAGCGACACAGATACGCAGTATTTT. Encoded protein: CASSVGGSDTDTQYF. Complete variable domain (other parts from reference TRBV9 and TRBJ2-3): DSGVTQTPKHLITATGQRVTLRCSPRSGDLSVYWYQQSLDQGLQFLIQYYNGEERAKGNILERFSAQQFPDLHSELNLSSLELGDSALYFCASSVGGSDTDTQYFGPGTRLTVL.

The V and J genes are TRBV6-6 and TRBJ2-1; 11 bases align to TRBD1. The CDR3 is 15 amino acids. CDR1 is MNHNY and CDR2 is SVGAGI in the germline V gene (reference sequence). Trimming cost V 7 bases and J 6 bases; bases outside gene matches: 8. CDR3 protein: CASNLPGTGGNEQFF. CDR3 nucleotides: TGTGCCAGCAACTTACCCGGGACAGGGGGCAATGAGCAGTTCTTC.

This chain uses TRBV6-5 with TRBJ1-5; 9 bases align to TRBD1. Per germline, CDR1 MNHEY and CDR2 SVGAGI. The ends lost 5 bases at V and 6 bases at J; junction bases unmatched: 5. The CDR3 loop spans 14 amino acids. Here the CDR3 reads CASSLGQGLQPQHF. The DNA of the CDR3 is TGTGCCAGCAGTCTCGGACAGGGGCTTCAGCCCCAGCATTTT.

This rearrangement joins TRBV28 to TRBJ1-5, with TRBD1 as a possible D gene (5 bases). Germline V gene data show CDR1 as MDHEN and CDR2 as SYDVKM. The CDR3 has 12 residues. V lost 8 bases and J lost 6, with 11 bases in between. The CDR3 loop is CASLRGGQPQHF. DNA of the CDR3: TGTGCCAGCCTTCGGGGGGGTCAGCCCCAGCATTTT.

The chain combines TRBV2 with TRBJ1-1; D gene uncertain. Per the germline V gene, CDR1 is SNHLY and CDR2 is FYNNEI. The CDR3 has 11 residues. Trimming cost V 7 bases and J 3 bases, with 6 bases left between them. CDR3 loop: CASKEYTEAFF. CDR3 DNA: TGTGCCAGCAAGGAGTACACTGAAGCTTTCTTT.

The chain joins TRBV19 to TRBJ2-1; D unclear. Trimming removed 7 bases at V and 6 bases at J, with 16 bases between. The CDR3 loop spans 14 amino acids. The germline V gene has CDR1 LNHDA and CDR2 SQIVND (reference sequence). The CDR3 sequence: CASTSAPPGNEQFF. DNA of the CDR3: TGTGCCAGTACCTCTGCCCCCCCAGGCAATGAGCAGTTCTTC.

The V gene is TRBV20-1, the J gene TRBJ1-3, with D unclear. Germline assignment: CDR1 DFQATT and CDR2 SNEGSKA (reference sequence). Trimming pared 0 bases from V and 6 bases from J, leaving 3 bases between. This CDR3 is 11 amino acids long. The CDR3 nucleotides read TGCAGTGCTAGAGACCAAAACACCATATATTTT. Amino acid sequence: CSARDQNTIYF.

The chain employs TRBV5-1 and TRBJ2-1; tentative D call: TRBD2 (6 bases). V was cut by 3 bases and J by 4 bases, with 11 bases left in between. This CDR3 has 14 amino acids. CDR1 is SGHRS and CDR2 is YFSETQ in the germline V gene. Written as DNA, the CDR3 is TGCGCCAGCAGCTCGGGGACTTTTTACAATGAGCAGTTCTTC. Residues: CASSSGTFYNEQFF.

The chain has TRBV7-9 and TRBJ2-5; 10 bases fit TRBD1. Germline CDR1 is SEHNR and CDR2 is FQNEAQ (reference sequence). V gave up 4 bases and J gave up 1 base; unmatched junction bases: 0. CDR3 length: 14 amino acids. The CDR3 here is CASSWTGGQETQYF. The CDR3 DNA reads TGTGCCAGCAGCTGGACAGGGGGCCAAGAGACCCAGTACTTC.

This chain links TRBV5-1 with TRBJ1-1, with D possibly being TRBD1 (5 bases). V lost 0 bases to trimming and J lost 5 bases, with 14 bases between them. CDR3 length: 15 residues. Per the germline V gene, CDR1 is SGHRS and CDR2 is YFSETQ. CDR3 bases: TGCGCCAGCAGCTTGGAGGGGAGGTCGGAGACTGAAGCTTTCTTT. Residues: CASSLEGRSETEAFF.

The chain combines TRBV4-1 with TRBJ2-7, with 7 bases lining up with TRBD1. Trimming removed 3 bases from V and 7 bases from J; junction bases left unmatched: 15. This CDR3 spans 16 amino acids. Germline V lookup: CDR1 MGHRA, CDR2 YSYEKL. The CDR3 sequence: CASSQPRGTAGSEQYF. The CDR3, as DNA: TGCGCCAGCAGCCAGCCAAGAGGGACAGCCGGTTCGGAGCAGTACTTC.

The CDR3 sequence is CASNLGQGSEKLFF. DNA of the CDR3: TGTGCCAGCAACCTTGGACAGGGAAGCGAAAAACTGTTTTTT. V usage is TRBV19 and J usage is TRBJ1-4; 8 bases match TRBD1. The germline V gene has CDR1 LNHDA and CDR2 SQIVND (reference sequence). The V gene end was trimmed by 9 bases and the J gene end by 8 bases; junction bases not matched to a gene: 11. The CDR3 length is 14 residues.